Here is one TCR beta chain with its context. The germline V and J ends were trimmed by 1 base and 3 bases, with 13 bases remaining between them. The CDR3 extends over 15 amino acids. Germline V gives CDR1 SGHRS, CDR2 YFSETQ. This entry belongs to a study of blood T cell repertoires in COVID-19. Study in general: Whether acute or convalescent, the COVID-19 samples came from the United States, Italy and Spain. Sources were T cells, B-cell-depleted T cells, or PBMCs; the material itself was cDNA or gDNA.

As handled by the study authors: For nucleated cells, counts were estimated from reference gene primer amplification. Here immunoSEQ multiplex PCR was the method, and the copy in TCRdb shows in-frame clones only, minus some. For V, J and clone size, that table is used; D and trimming come from the DNA. This sample carries hundreds of thousands of clones, 85% to 90% of them seen once, and the ten largest clones take roughly 1.6%. The sample was peripheral blood. The source is a woman between 35 and 50 years old who had recovered from COVID-19. The chain links TRBV5-1 to TRBJ1-1, with D uncertain. The CDR3 sequence is CASSLYGTRDTEAFF. The CDR3 coding sequence is TGCGCCAGCAGCTTGTACGGCACTCGGGACACTGAAGCTTTCTTT.